The 30 T cell receptor beta chains listed next were all sequenced from one sample in a study of T cell changes during pregnancy in multiple sclerosis. Profiled with immunoSEQ multiplex PCR; TCRdb holds only in-frame clones, not every one. The repertoire includes tens of thousands of clones, about 85% of them detected once, and 0.55% to 0.75% sits in the top ten. The sequencing used CD4+ T cells from peripheral blood mononuclear cells, collected before pregnancy. Source of these receptors: a female donor with multiple sclerosis, enrolled in a pregnancy study.

This clone was observed a single time. The genes are TRBV6-6 and TRBJ2-1, with TRBD2 matching 11 bases. This CDR3 region has 16 residues. The ends lost 6 bases at V and 2 bases at J; junction bases unmatched: 6. The germline V gene encodes CDR1 MNHNY and CDR2 SVGAGI (reference sequence). The CDR3 here is CASRLAGGVPYNEQFF. CDR3 coding DNA: TGTGCCAGCAGGTTAGCGGGGGGGGTCCCCTACAATGAGCAGTTCTTC.

The chain carries TRBV7-9 and TRBJ1-2, with unresolved D. This CDR3 has 14 residues. The germline CDR1 and CDR2 sequences are SEHNR and FQNEAQ (reference sequence). V lost 1 base, J lost 4 bases, and 10 bases lay in between. CDR3 in DNA: TGTGCCAGCAGCTTAGGTTACAGCCCCTATGGCTACACCTTC. This translates into CASSLGYSPYGYTF. The full variable domain, its missing parts supplied by reference TRBV7-9 and TRBJ1-2, is DTGVSQNPRHKITKRGQNVTFRCDPISEHNRLYWYRQTLGQGPEFLTYFQNEAQLEKSRLLSDRFSAERPKGSFSTLEIQRTEQGDSAMYLCASSLGYSPYGYTFGSGTRLTVV.

The sample holds one count of this clone. The rearrangement links TRBV11-3 to TRBJ1-1, with D tentatively TRBD1 (5 bases). The CDR3 consists of 14 residues. Germline CDR1 reads SGHNT; CDR2 reads YENEEA. V shed 7 bases and J shed 2 bases, with 14 bases lying between them. CDR3 residues: CASTKRGGNTEAFF. The CDR3 region has the DNA TGTGCCAGCACCAAACGGGGGGGAAACACTGAAGCTTTCTTT.

This rearrangement joins TRBV19 to TRBJ2-1; 9 bases are shared with TRBD2. Germline trimming cut 6 bases from V and 5 bases from J; bases unmatched to any gene: 8. Germline V gene data show CDR1 as LNHDA and CDR2 as SQIVND (reference sequence). This CDR3 is 15 amino acids long. DNA of the CDR3: TGTGCCAGTAGCACAGGACTAGCGCCTAACAATGAGCAGTTCTTC. Translation: CASSTGLAPNNEQFF. Full variable domain (rest looked up from reference TRBV19 and TRBJ2-1): DGGITQSPKYLFRKEGQNVTLSCEQNLNHDAMYWYRQDPGQGLRLIYYSQIVNDFQKGDIAEGYSVSREKKESFPLTVTSAQKNPTAFYLCASSTGLAPNNEQFFGPGTRLTVL.

The chain couples TRBV19 to TRBJ1-5; no clear D gene. V gave up 5 bases and J gave up 2 bases, with 7 bases separating them. CDR3 length: 13 residues. Germline V gene data show CDR1 as LNHDA and CDR2 as SQIVND (reference sequence). Here the CDR3 reads CASSRDGNQPQHF. CDR3 DNA sequence: TGTGCCAGTAGTCGAGATGGCAATCAGCCCCAGCATTTT. Full variable domain (remainder filled in from reference TRBV19 and TRBJ1-5): DGGITQSPKYLFRKEGQNVTLSCEQNLNHDAMYWYRQDPGQGLRLIYYSQIVNDFQKGDIAEGYSVSREKKESFPLTVTSAQKNPTAFYLCASSRDGNQPQHFGDGTRLSIL.

The chain has TRBV9 and TRBJ2-7, with D possibly TRBD1 on 6 matching bases. Germline CDR1 is SGDLS and CDR2 is YYNGEE. This CDR3 contains 15 residues. V shed 3 bases and J shed 0 bases, with 13 bases lying between them. CDR3 in amino acids: CASSGGGMSSYEQYF. The DNA for the CDR3 is TGTGCCAGCAGCGGAGGGGGAATGAGCTCCTACGAGCAGTACTTC. The whole variable domain, filled in from reference TRBV9 and TRBJ2-7, reads DSGVTQTPKHLITATGQRVTLRCSPRSGDLSVYWYQQSLDQGLQFLIQYYNGEERAKGNILERFSAQQFPDLHSELNLSSLELGDSALYFCASSGGGMSSYEQYFGPGTRLTVT.

The rearrangement uses TRBV11-2 and TRBJ2-7; 7 positions agree with TRBD1. CDR3 length equals 15 residues. Germline assignment: CDR1 SGHAT and CDR2 FQNNGV. V trimming: 1 base; J trimming: 3 bases; junction bases outside the gene matches: 6. CDR3 DNA: TGTGCCAGCAGCTTAGCAGGGACAGCCTACTACGAGCAGTACTTC. It yields the protein CASSLAGTAYYEQYF. The full variable domain, in which reference TRBV11-2 and TRBJ2-7 provide the parts outside the CDR3, is EAGVAQSPRYKIIEKRQSVAFWCNPISGHATLYWYQQILGQGPKLLIQFQNNGVVDDSQLPKDRFSAERLKGVDSTLKIQPAKLEDSAVYLCASSLAGTAYYEQYFGPGTRLTVT.

This rearrangement joins TRBV7-8 to TRBJ1-1, with 7 bases matching TRBD1. Germline V CDR1 and CDR2: SGHVS, FQNEAQ. The CDR3 covers 14 residues. V lost 6 bases to trimming and J lost 2 bases; unmatched junction nucleotides: 6. The CDR3 DNA reads as TGTGCCAGCAGAGAACGACAGGGAAACACTGAAGCTTTCTTT. Translation: CASRERQGNTEAFF.

This rearrangement joins TRBV5-8 to TRBJ2-5, with TRBD1 matching 9 bases. This CDR3 spans 16 amino acids. The junction had 8 bases not matched to a gene; V was cut back by 4 bases and J by 1 base. CDR1 is SGHTS and CDR2 is YDEGEE in the germline V gene. The CDR3 region has the DNA TGTGCCAGCAGCCCCTTCTTGACAGGGGGCCAAGAGACCCAGTACTTC. Translated: CASSPFLTGGQETQYF.

The chain joins TRBV5-1 to TRBJ2-7; 7 bases align to TRBD1. The germline V gene encodes CDR1 SGHRS and CDR2 YFSETQ. CDR3 length: 15 residues. Unmatched junction bases numbered 10, after V lost 4 bases and J lost 3 bases. The CDR3 coding sequence is TGCGCCAGCAGCCTGGCCGCGGACAGGAGCTACGAGCAGTACTTC. Its translation is CASSLAADRSYEQYF.

In its sample, this clone was seen a few times. CDR3 bases: TGTGCCAGCAGTGATCGGGGAACCCCTCAGGATGAGCAGTTCTTC. The encoded protein is CASSDRGTPQDEQFF. This chain connects TRBV6-1 to TRBJ2-1; TRBD2 is a possible D gene (5 bases). The CDR3 contains 15 residues. CDR1 and CDR2 from the germline V gene are MNHNS and SASEGT. Trimming pared 3 bases from V and 8 bases from J, leaving 17 bases between.

This chain connects TRBV7-9 to TRBJ2-3; perhaps TRBD2 as D (6 bases). The CDR3 runs to 16 residues. Germline V gene sequence: CDR1 SEHNR, CDR2 FQNEAQ (reference sequence). Deletions cut 3 bases from V and 4 bases from J, with 17 bases between. CDR3 DNA sequence: TGTGCCAGCAGCTTGACGGTAGCGGTAGTGGCAGATACGCAGTATTTT. Its translation: CASSLTVAVVADTQYF.

The chain uses TRBV9 and TRBJ2-7; TRBD2 agrees at 8 bases. This CDR3 region has 15 residues. The V gene end was trimmed by 3 bases and the J gene end by 6 bases; junction bases not matched to a gene: 11. Germline V gene data show CDR1 as SGDLS and CDR2 as YYNGEE. The CDR3, as DNA: TGTGCCAGCAGCGCGACTAGCGAATTTCTGGCCGAGCAGTACTTC. This sequence encodes CASSATSEFLAEQYF.

This chain uses TRBV11-2 with TRBJ1-2; a possible D gene is TRBD1 (5 bases). The CDR3 spans 14 residues. The germline V gene has CDR1 SGHAT and CDR2 FQNNGV. V lost 2 bases, J lost 4 bases, and 11 bases lay in between. CDR3 residues: CASSLFDQGYGYTF. The CDR3 nucleotides are TGTGCCAGCAGCTTATTCGACCAGGGCTATGGCTACACCTTC.

This chain uses TRBV7-2 with TRBJ1-2, with TRBD1 matching 7 bases. This CDR3 is 14 amino acids long. CDR1 is SGHTA and CDR2 is FQGNSA in the germline V gene. V shed 5 bases, J shed 5 bases, and the junction held 8 bases outside the gene matches. The CDR3 sequence is CASSPGTELYGYTF. The CDR3 DNA follows: TGTGCCAGCAGCCCCGGGACAGAGCTATATGGCTACACCTTC.

The chain links TRBV6-5 to TRBJ1-2; possible D gene TRBD1, 6 bases. Germline V lookup: CDR1 MNHEY, CDR2 SVGAGI. This CDR3 is 13 amino acids long. Between the trimmed V and J ends, which lost 3 bases and 5 bases, there was a span of 10 bases. Written as DNA, the CDR3 is TGTGCCAGCAGTTATGACAGGCAATATGGCTACACCTTC. Amino acid sequence: CASSYDRQYGYTF.

This sequence joins TRBV9 and TRBJ2-1; TRBD2 aligns across 8 bases. V lost 0 bases, J lost 6 bases, and 8 bases stayed unmatched. Germline V gene sequence: CDR1 SGDLS, CDR2 YYNGEE. The CDR3 covers 16 residues. CDR3 sequence reads: CASSVDGSGVVNEQFF. The CDR3 DNA follows: TGTGCCAGCAGCGTAGACGGTAGCGGGGTAGTCAATGAGCAGTTCTTC.

As DNA, the CDR3 is TGTGCCATCAGGGCGGAGGGACAGGGCCTACAAAGATTTAGCAATCAGCCCCAGCATTTT. Translated: CAIRAEGQGLQRFSNQPQHF. The chain employs TRBV10-3 and TRBJ1-5; 9 bases agree with TRBD1. Trimming at V came to 6 bases and at J to 0 bases, leaving 18 bases not matched to a gene. Germline V gene sequence: CDR1 ENHRY, CDR2 SYGVKD. The CDR3 is 20 amino acids.

The rearrangement links TRBV6-6 to TRBJ2-1; 10 nucleotides line up with TRBD1. This CDR3 spans 15 amino acids. Looked up from germline, CDR1 is MNHNY and CDR2 is SVGAGI (reference sequence). V gave up 8 bases and J gave up 8 bases; unmatched junction bases: 12. The CDR3, as DNA: TGTGCCAGCGCCACCGGGACAGGGGAGTTGCATGAGCAGTTCTTC. Amino acid sequence: CASATGTGELHEQFF.

This chain joins TRBV4-2 and TRBJ1-4, with 11 bases aligning to TRBD1. Germline V lookup: CDR1 LGHNA, CDR2 YNFKEQ. Trimming at V came to 4 bases and at J to 7 bases, leaving 11 bases not matched to a gene. The CDR3 runs 17 residues. The CDR3 region is CASSPLGGTGGAEKLFF. For the CDR3, the DNA is TGTGCCAGCAGCCCTCTGGGAGGGACAGGGGGGGCTGAAAAACTGTTTTTT.

Points on this clone: Other DNA sequences from this sample encode an identical CDR3 as well. The V gene is TRBV20-1, the J gene TRBJ1-5, with D unclear. Per the germline V gene, CDR1 is DFQATT and CDR2 is SNEGSKA (reference sequence). The CDR3 has 11 residues. V lost 0 bases to trimming and J lost 11 bases, with 8 bases between them. The CDR3 protein is CSARDRRAQHF. For the CDR3, the DNA is TGCAGTGCTAGAGATAGGAGGGCCCAGCATTTT.

The chain links TRBV5-1 to TRBJ1-1; D not certain. V gave up 1 base and J gave up 5 bases, with 12 bases separating them. Germline V gives CDR1 SGHRS, CDR2 YFSETQ. This CDR3 comprises 14 residues. The CDR3 DNA follows: TGCGCCAGCAGCTTGCCGGATTTCGGGACTGAAGCTTTCTTT. Its translation is CASSLPDFGTEAFF.

The rearrangement uses TRBV30 and TRBJ2-7; TRBD2 might be the D (5 bases). The CDR3 totals 15 residues. The germline V gene encodes CDR1 GTSNPN and CDR2 SVGIG (reference sequence). V was clipped by 3 bases and J by 0 bases, with 15 bases between them. Here the CDR3 reads CAWRSGIPNSYEQYF. CDR3 nucleotide sequence: TGTGCCTGGAGGTCCGGGATCCCGAACTCCTACGAGCAGTACTTC.

Here the CDR3 DNA reads TGTGCCAGCAGCCCGGGGGGGTCGAATGAAAAACTGTTTTTT. Its protein is CASSPGGSNEKLFF. This rearrangement joins TRBV7-9 to TRBJ1-4; tentative D call: TRBD1 (5 bases). V lost 5 bases to trimming and J lost 5 bases, with 12 bases between them. Germline V gene lookup returns CDR1 SEHNR and CDR2 FQNEAQ (reference sequence). The CDR3 contains 14 residues.

The chain has TRBV7-9 and TRBJ2-7, with no clear D. Trimming took off 5 bases at V and 5 bases at J, with 7 bases between the two ends. The germline CDR1 and CDR2 sequences are SEHNR and FQNEAQ (reference sequence). The CDR3 covers 11 residues. This CDR3 reads CASSPRDEQYF. The DNA of the CDR3 is TGTGCCAGCAGCCCCCGGGACGAGCAGTACTTC.

In this sample, this clone turned up a few times. This chain links TRBV4-3 with TRBJ2-1; D ambiguous. CDR3 size: 13 residues. The germline V and J ends were trimmed by 0 bases and 5 bases, with 5 bases remaining between them. CDR1 is LGHNA and CDR2 is YSLEER in the germline V gene. DNA for the CDR3: TGCGCCAGCAGCCAAGAACTACACAATGAGCAGTTCTTC. Translating gives CASSQELHNEQFF.

J is TRBJ1-4 and V is TRBV2; TRBD1 aligns across 9 bases. This CDR3 has 16 residues. Germline V gene lookup returns CDR1 SNHLY and CDR2 FYNNEI. Trimming took 4 bases from V and 3 from J; bases not matched to a gene: 6. This chain's CDR3 is CASSVRDRDPNEKLFF. DNA for the CDR3: TGTGCCAGCAGTGTAAGGGACAGGGACCCTAATGAAAAACTGTTTTTT.

V and J are TRBV7-2 and TRBJ1-5; perhaps TRBD1 as D (5 bases). Germline V gene sequence: CDR1 SGHTA, CDR2 FQGNSA. Trimming took 2 bases from V and 1 from J, leaving 9 bases between them. The CDR3 totals 15 residues. The CDR3 DNA follows: TGTGCCAGCAGCTTATCCGGGGGAAGCAATCAGCCCCAGCATTTT. It is translated as CASSLSGGSNQPQHF.

This chain links TRBV6-4 with TRBJ2-1, with D possibly TRBD2 on 6 matching bases. The CDR3 is 12 residues long. The germline V gene has CDR1 MRHNA and CDR2 SNTAGT. V lost 4 bases and J lost 16, with 17 bases in between. This CDR3 is CASSGEGTWPFF. The CDR3 DNA sequence: TGTGCCAGCAGTGGAGAAGGGACTTGGCCCTTCTTC.

The CDR3 region is CASSTKPGQERRGWFF. The CDR3 DNA follows: TGTGCCAGCAGCACCAAACCGGGACAGGAACGACGAGGGTGGTTCTTC. V and J are TRBV7-9 and TRBJ2-1; 8 nucleotides line up with TRBD1. Trimming cost V 5 bases and J 15 bases; bases outside gene matches: 21. The CDR3 is made up of 16 amino acids. Germline lookup yields CDR1 SEHNR and CDR2 FQNEAQ (reference sequence).